The 10 T cell receptor beta chains listed next were all sequenced from one sample in a study of cytomegalovirus exposure and HLA in healthy donors. Primers included in the PCR were 60 Vbeta and 13 Jbeta primers. Repertoires were generated with immunoSEQ multiplex PCR, while TCRdb's copy carries only in-frame clones and drops some. The repertoire holds 150,000 to 200,000 clones, with approximately 80% as singletons. The material sequenced was PBMCs. These receptors were taken from a man aged 30 to 39 in good health and CMV-seronegative.

The chain has TRBV7-3 and TRBJ2-2; no definite D call. Germline V gene data show CDR1 as SGHTA and CDR2 as FQGTGA. The V end lost 0 bases, the J end lost 8 bases, and 4 bases lay between the germline ends. The CDR3 runs 12 residues. The CDR3 sequence: CASSLTSGELFF. In DNA form, the CDR3 reads TGTGCCAGCAGCTTAACTAGTGGGGAGCTGTTTTTT.

The rearrangement joins TRBV6-5 to TRBJ2-3, with 9 positions matching TRBD2. The J segment lost 0 bases and the V segment lost 2 bases, leaving 3 bases of the junction unmatched. The CDR3 consists of 16 residues. Germline CDR1 and CDR2: MNHEY and SVGAGI. CDR3 nucleotides: TGTGCCAGCAGTTACGGACTAGCGCCCAGCACAGATACGCAGTATTTT. Translated, it gives CASSYGLAPSTDTQYF.

The V gene is TRBV30, the J gene TRBJ1-5; the D gene is possibly TRBD1 (6 bases). Per germline, CDR1 GTSNPN and CDR2 SVGIG (reference sequence). V lost 3 bases to trimming and J lost 5 bases, with 11 bases between them. The CDR3 runs to 13 residues. The CDR3 loop is CAWSAQGDQPQHF. The CDR3 DNA is TGTGCCTGGAGCGCACAGGGCGATCAGCCCCAGCATTTT.

The chain employs TRBV30 and TRBJ2-7, with a tentative D call TRBD2 (5 bases). CDR1 GTSNPN and CDR2 SVGIG come from the germline V gene (reference sequence). The length of the CDR3 is 14 residues. The germline V and J ends were trimmed by 0 bases and 2 bases, with 11 bases remaining between them. In DNA, the CDR3 is TGTGCCTGGAGTGTCCAGGAGCGGCCCTACGAGCAGTACTTC. It translates to CAWSVQERPYEQYF.

This chain connects TRBV7-9 to TRBJ2-4; D is possibly TRBD2 (7 bases). Trimming cost V 7 bases and J 3 bases, with 22 bases left between them. Germline-derived CDR1 and CDR2 are SEHNR and FQNEAQ (reference sequence). CDR3 length: 17 residues. The CDR3 region has the DNA TGTGCCAGCAACTCCCGTCCCGGGGGGCTGGGCAAAAACATTCAGTACTTC. Encoded protein: CASNSRPGGLGKNIQYF.

The chain joins TRBV29-1 to TRBJ2-2, with TRBD2 identical over 15 bases. The CDR3 contains 18 residues. Germline CDR1 SQVTM, CDR2 ANQGSEA. The trim removed 1 base at V and 5 bases at J, leaving 8 bases unmatched. CDR3 region: CSVEGTSGGAGGTGELFF. CDR3 coding DNA: TGCAGCGTTGAAGGGACTAGCGGGGGGGCCGGTGGAACCGGGGAGCTGTTTTTT.

The chain joins TRBV27 to TRBJ2-1, with D maybe TRBD2 (6 bases). CDR3 length equals 19 residues. Per the germline V gene, CDR1 is MNHEY and CDR2 is SMNVEV (reference sequence). V dropped 6 bases and J dropped 7 bases, with 31 bases sitting between them. CDR3 bases: TGTGCCAGCAGGCGAACCCCCTTAGTAGCCCGGGAGAGGGGTAATGAGCAGTTCTTC. It is translated as CASRRTPLVARERGNEQFF.

The V and J genes are TRBV14 and TRBJ1-2; tentative D call: TRBD1 (5 bases). The CDR3 is 14 amino acids. V was clipped by 5 bases and J by 4 bases, with 14 bases between them. Germline CDR1 and CDR2: SGHDN and FVKESK. As DNA, the CDR3 is TGTGCCAGCAGCGAACTCAGGGAAACCTATGGCTACACCTTC. Protein sequence: CASSELRETYGYTF.

V is TRBV4-3 and J is TRBJ2-7; 10 nucleotides line up with TRBD2. CDR1 and CDR2 (germline): LGHNA, YSLEER. V was pared by 0 bases and J by 6 bases, with 8 bases of the junction left unmatched. This CDR3 contains 16 residues. CDR3 DNA: TGCGCCAGCAGCCAAGATACCAGCGGGGGGGCCGTCGAGCAGTACTTC. As protein: CASSQDTSGGAVEQYF.

V is TRBV30 and J is TRBJ2-3, with D maybe TRBD2 (6 bases). In germline, CDR1 is GTSNPN, CDR2 SVGIG (reference sequence). This CDR3 comprises 14 residues. Trimming removed 1 base from V and 3 bases from J, with 11 bases in between. The CDR3 sequence is CAWSAIAETDTQYF. In DNA form, the CDR3 reads TGTGCCTGGAGTGCGATAGCGGAGACAGATACGCAGTATTTT.